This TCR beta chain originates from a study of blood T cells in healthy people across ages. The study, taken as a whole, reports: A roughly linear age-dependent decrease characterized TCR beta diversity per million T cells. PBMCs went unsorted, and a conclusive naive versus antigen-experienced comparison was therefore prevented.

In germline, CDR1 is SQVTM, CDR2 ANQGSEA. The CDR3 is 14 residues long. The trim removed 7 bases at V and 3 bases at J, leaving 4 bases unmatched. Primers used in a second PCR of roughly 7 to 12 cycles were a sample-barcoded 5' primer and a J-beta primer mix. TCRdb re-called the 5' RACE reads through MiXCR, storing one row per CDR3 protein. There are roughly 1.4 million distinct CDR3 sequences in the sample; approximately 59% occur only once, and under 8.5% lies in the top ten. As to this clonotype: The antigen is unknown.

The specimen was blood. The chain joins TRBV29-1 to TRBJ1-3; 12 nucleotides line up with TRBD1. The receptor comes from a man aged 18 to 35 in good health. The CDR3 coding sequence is TGCAGCGGGGGGACAGGGGGCGGTGGAAACACCATATATTTT. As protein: CSGGTGGGGNTIYF. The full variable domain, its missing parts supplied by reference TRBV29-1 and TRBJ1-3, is SAVISQKPSRDICQRGTSLTIQCQVDSQVTMMFWYRQQPGQSLTLIATANQGSEATYESGFVIDKFPISRPNLTFSTLTVSNMSPEDSSIYLCSGGTGGGGNTIYFGEGSWLTVV.